This TCR beta chain stems from a study of T cells in localized non-small cell lung cancer. Whole-study results and caveats: In the blood, greater T cell density corresponded to longer overall survival. Heterogeneity is still possible, as just one tumor region was sequenced.

CDR1 and CDR2 from the germline V gene are SQVTM and ANQGSEA. The CDR3 sequence is 14 residues long. Trimming left V 6 bases short and J 6 bases short, with 15 bases between. Measured with immunoSEQ multiplex PCR; TCRdb has only the in-frame clones, and not every one. The sample yields some 3,500 clones, around 30% seen once. The sample holds a few counts of this clone. Its specificity is unknown. The source was lung tumor tissue, collected before any cancer treatment. This rearrangement joins TRBV29-1 to TRBJ1-6, with a possible D match to TRBD1 (5 bases). The sequence came from a male donor aged 60 or over with stage I lung adenocarcinoma. The CDR3 loop is CSVKVGGSNSPLHF. The CDR3, as DNA: TGCAGCGTGAAGGTCGGGGGGTCTAATTCACCCCTCCACTTT.